These T cell receptor beta chains were read from a single sample in a study of blood T cell repertoires in COVID-19. The repertoire was sequenced with immunoSEQ multiplex PCR; TCRdb's copy has only in-frame clones and lacks some. The sample carries 25,000 to 30,000 clones, roughly three quarters recorded once. What was sequenced was peripheral blood. These TCRs come from a woman aged 70-85 years with acute or convalescent COVID-19. CDR3s include the opening cysteine and the closing phenylalanine or tryptophan. A D gene is named only where the DNA matches it firmly. The size field is filled for only some rows; it gives once, few, many or a size class.

TRBD1	.	TRBJ1-4	TRBV25-1	TGTGCCAGCAGTCGACAGGGAAGAGGAGAAAAACTGTTTTTT	CASSRQGRGEKLFF
.	many	TRBJ2-5	TRBV28	TGTGCCAGCAGTTCCCTCCAGGCCCTCCAAGAGACCCAGTACTTC	CASSSLQALQETQYF
TRBD2	.	TRBJ2-1	TRBV14	TGTGCCAGCAGCCAAGATAAGGGAGGACTAGACTCCTACAATGAGCAGTTCTTC	CASSQDKGGLDSYNEQFF
TRBD1	.	TRBJ1-4	TRBV11-3	TGTGCCAGCAGCTCACCGGGACAGGGTGCTAATGAAAAACTGTTTTTT	CASSSPGQGANEKLFF
TRBD2	.	TRBJ2-1	TRBV5-6	TGTGCCAGCAGCTCTGGCGGGAGTGGCAATGAGCAGTTCTTC	CASSSGGSGNEQFF
TRBD1	.	TRBJ2-1	TRBV9	TGTGCCAGCTCCTTATCCCAACAGGGGGGTGAGCAGTTCTTC	CASSLSQQGGEQFF
TRBD2	.	TRBJ2-1	TRBV7-2	TGTGCCAGCAGCTCCTTAGCGGGGGGGCGGAATGAGCAGTTCTTC	CASSSLAGGRNEQFF
TRBD2	.	TRBJ2-2	TRBV7-9	TGTGCCAGCAGCTTAGCCCCCGGACTAGAAACCGGGGAGCTGTTTTTT	CASSLAPGLETGELFF
TRBD1	.	TRBJ1-1	TRBV18	TGTGCCAGCTCAGACAGGGGAAGCACTGAAGCTTTCTTT	CASSDRGSTEAFF
.	.	TRBJ1-5	TRBV3-1/TRBV3-2	TGTGCCAGCAGCCAAGATGCGGGGAAGGGGCAGCCCCAGCATTTT	CASSQDAGKGQPQHF
.	once	TRBJ1-3	TRBV27	TGTGCCAGCAGTTTGGGGGGAACGAGCTCTGGAAACACCATATATTTT	CASSLGGTSSGNTIYF
.	.	TRBJ2-5	TRBV3-1/TRBV3-2	TGTGCCAGCAGCCATTGGGGGGATCAAGAGACCCAGTACTTC	CASSHWGDQETQYF
.	.	TRBJ2-6	TRBV30	TGTGCCTGGAGTGTACAGCGGGCCGGGGCCAACGTCCTGACTTTC	CAWSVQRAGANVLTF
TRBD1	.	TRBJ1-5	TRBV2	TGTGCCAGCAGTGAAGACGGGACAGCATATCAGCCCCAGCATTTT	CASSEDGTAYQPQHF
TRBD1	.	TRBJ1-1	TRBV6-6	TGTGCCAGCAGCTCCCGGGACAGGGGGTCGAACACTGAAGCTTTCTTT	CASSSRDRGSNTEAFF
.	.	TRBJ2-3	TRBV27	TGTGCCAGCAGTTTAAGGGGGGAGGGGTACACAGATACGCAGTATTTT	CASSLRGEGYTDTQYF
.	.	TRBJ1-1	TRBV7-8	TGTGCCAGCAGCTTAGAAACGGTCGGGGTGGGCACTGAAGCTTTCTTT	CASSLETVGVGTEAFF
.	.	TRBJ1-6	TRBV28	TGTGCCAGCACCTCTTGGAGAAGCTCCTATAATTCACCCCTCCACTTT	CASTSWRSSYNSPLHF
.	.	TRBJ2-2	TRBV11-2	TGTGCCAGCAGCTTAGAGGCCTACACCGGGGAGCTGTTTTTT	CASSLEAYTGELFF
TRBD2	.	TRBJ2-7	TRBV27	TGTGCCAGCAGTTTCAATAGCGGGGCCCCCTACGAGCAGTACTTC	CASSFNSGAPYEQYF
.	.	TRBJ1-3	TRBV18	TGTGCCAGCTCACTACAGGGAACTGGAAACACCATATATTTT	CASSLQGTGNTIYF
TRBD1	.	TRBJ2-1	TRBV20-1	TGCAGTGCTAGTACCCTACAGGGGGCTAGTTCCTACAATGAGCAGTTCTTC	CSASTLQGASSYNEQFF
.	once	TRBJ2-7	TRBV4-2	TGTGCCAGCAGCCAAGATTTCCAGGGTGGGCACGAGCAGTACTTC	CASSQDFQGGHEQYF